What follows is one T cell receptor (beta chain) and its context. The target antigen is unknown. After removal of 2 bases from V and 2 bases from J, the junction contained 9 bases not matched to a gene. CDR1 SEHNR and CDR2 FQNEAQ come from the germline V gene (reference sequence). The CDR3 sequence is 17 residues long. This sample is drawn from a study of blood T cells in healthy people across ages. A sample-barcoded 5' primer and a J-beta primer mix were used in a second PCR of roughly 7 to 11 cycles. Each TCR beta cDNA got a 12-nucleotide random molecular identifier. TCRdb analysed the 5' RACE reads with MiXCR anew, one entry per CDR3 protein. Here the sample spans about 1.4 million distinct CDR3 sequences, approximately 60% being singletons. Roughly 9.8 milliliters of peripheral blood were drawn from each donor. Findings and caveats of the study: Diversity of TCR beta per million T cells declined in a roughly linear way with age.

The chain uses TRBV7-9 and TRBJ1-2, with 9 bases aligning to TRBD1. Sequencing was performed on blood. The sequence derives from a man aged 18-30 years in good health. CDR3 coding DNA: TGTGCCAGCAGCTTATCTGAATTCGGACAGGGGAACTATGGCTACACCTTC. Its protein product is CASSLSEFGQGNYGYTF.